Sequencing of this TCR beta chain was carried out in a study of blood T cell repertoires in COVID-19. Study background: Nucleic acid was either cDNA or gDNA, and it came from T cells, B-cell-depleted T cells, or PBMCs.

Losses at the gene ends were 9 bases for V and 3 bases for J; bases not matched to a gene: 13. There are 15 residues in the CDR3. CDR1 LNHDA and CDR2 SQIVND come from the germline V gene (reference sequence). Per the authors' pipeline: Amplification with reference gene primers provided the estimates of nucleated cell counts. TCRdb keeps only in-frame clones here, not all; method: immunoSEQ multiplex PCR. V and J calls plus clone size are reproduced from that table; the DNA served to infer D and trimming. The sample consists of about 20,000 clones, 79% of them appearing once. Sequenced: peripheral blood. The chain joins TRBV19 to TRBJ1-2; 7 bases fit TRBD1. The source is a man aged 80 or over with acute or convalescent COVID-19. CDR3 region: CASKSKGAGHYGYTF. CDR3 DNA sequence: TGTGCCAGCAAGTCGAAGGGGGCAGGTCACTATGGCTACACCTTC.